This T cell receptor (beta chain) was obtained from a study of blood T cells in healthy people across ages (dated by TCRdb to the mid-2010s). Describing the broader study: In model experiments, template switching captured roughly one uniquely barcoded TCR beta cDNA molecule for every two T cells. Donors of different ages were randomly distributed across sequencing lanes to avoid experimental bias. The donors were divided into four age groups: young (average around 16 years), middle-aged (around 41), aged (roughly 66) and long-lived (roughly 82). Using deep sequencing normalized with unique cDNA molecular identifiers, the study measured how TCR beta repertoire diversity changes with age. Using the same blood draw, the study looked at two additional independent replicas of 1 million unique cDNA reads for two donors, one aged 18 to 30 and the other aged 80 or older.

The roughly 39 donors, aged about 6 to 100 years, were systemically healthy Caucasian individuals from Russia. Each donor gave about 9.7 milliliters of peripheral blood, drawn into EDTA-treated Vacutainer tubes. Ficoll-Paque density-gradient centrifugation was used to isolate PBMCs, with at least 7 million obtained per sample. Total RNA was extracted from PBMCs with Trizol reagent, with at least 6 micrograms obtained per sample. For every donor, an aliquot of PBMCs went through flow cytometry to measure the percentages of naive CD45RAhigh/CD27high T cells. General conclusions and limits of the study: Compared with the aged group, the long-lived group had more naive CD4+ T cells, fewer expanded clones and increased TCR diversity, suggesting age selection. Because the CMV infection status of the donors was unknown, age-related changes in expanded clonotypes may potentially have been confounded. Since profiling was done on bulk unsorted PBMCs, naive and antigen-experienced compartments could not be conclusively compared. Estimates of total diversity based on one million sequenced T cells were considered lower bounds and underestimates. Observed TCR beta diversity per million T cells fell roughly linearly with age, and a significant reduction was already apparent by age roughly 41. Observed TCR beta diversity correlated strongly with the percentage of naive T cells measured by flow cytometry.

As encoded in the germline V gene, CDR1 is SGHTA while CDR2 is FQGTGA. Trimming removed 3 bases from V and 6 bases from J; the gene matches leave 4 bases unexplained. The CDR3 measures 13 amino acids from cysteine to phenylalanine. Just CDR3 DNA is preserved here, 39 bases in frame from base 1. Points on this clonotype: What antigen it recognizes has not been identified. Qualities for individual bases were not recorded, and no much larger clone is one base off.

The library was prepared using 5' RACE. Instrument used: Illumina HiSeq 2500. A second PCR of about 7 to 12 cycles was run with a J-beta primer mix and a sample-barcoded 5' primer. A template-switch 5' adaptor carrying 12 random nucleotides introduced a unique molecular identifier onto each TCR beta cDNA molecule. Each sample yielded at least 3 million CDR3-containing paired-end reads. The Mint cDNA synthesis kit, primed by a TRBC-specific oligonucleotide, was used to synthesize first-strand cDNA from all RNA. All cDNA was treated with uracil-DNA glycosylase and then went through a first 18-cycle PCR with the universal primers M1SS and BC2_uni_R. The original pipeline was this. Each sample was normalized by randomly selecting 1 million high-quality reads, each carrying a distinct molecular identifier. Instead of being binned into consensus sequences, reads with shared molecular identifiers were discarded. CDR3 identification, clonotype clustering and error correction used MiTCR with a Q25 quality threshold and the strictest error-elimination algorithm. A nonparametric unseen species model using Euler transformation provided a lower-bound estimate of total TCR beta diversity. In-frame beta chains were kept once TCRdb had trimmed the public reads at Q25 with fastp and called clones with MiXCR. CDR3 protein duplicates are merged, each entry listing the most common genes and DNA. Clone size and V and J calls follow TCRdb, not the original study. The sample includes some 1.4 million distinct CDR3 sequences, with approximately 38% observed a single time. The top ten clones comprise 7% to 9.5% of the sample.

Sequences were obtained from blood. This TCR was recovered from a woman aged 18-30 years in good health. In this chain, TRBV7-3 is recombined with TRBJ1-2, and 7 bases in between align with TRBD1. CDR3 reads: CASSFTTGNGYTF. The base sequence is TGTGCCAGCAGCTTCACGACAGGGAATGGCTACACCTTC.